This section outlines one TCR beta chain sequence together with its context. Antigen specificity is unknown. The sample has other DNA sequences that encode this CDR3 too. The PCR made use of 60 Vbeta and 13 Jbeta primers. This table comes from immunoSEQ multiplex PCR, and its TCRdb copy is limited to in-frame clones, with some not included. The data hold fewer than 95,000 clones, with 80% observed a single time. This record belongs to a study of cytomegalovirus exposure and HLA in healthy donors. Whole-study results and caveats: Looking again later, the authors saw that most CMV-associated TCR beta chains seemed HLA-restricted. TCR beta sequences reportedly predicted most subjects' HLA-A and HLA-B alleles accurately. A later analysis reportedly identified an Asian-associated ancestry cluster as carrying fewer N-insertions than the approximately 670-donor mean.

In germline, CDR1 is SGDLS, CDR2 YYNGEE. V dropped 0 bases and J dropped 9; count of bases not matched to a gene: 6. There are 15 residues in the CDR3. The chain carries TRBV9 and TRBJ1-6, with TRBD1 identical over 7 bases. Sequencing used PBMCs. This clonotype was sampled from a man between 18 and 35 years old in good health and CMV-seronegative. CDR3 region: CASSVEGGARSPLHF. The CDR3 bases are TGTGCCAGCAGCGTAGAAGGGGGCGCACGTTCACCCCTCCACTTT.